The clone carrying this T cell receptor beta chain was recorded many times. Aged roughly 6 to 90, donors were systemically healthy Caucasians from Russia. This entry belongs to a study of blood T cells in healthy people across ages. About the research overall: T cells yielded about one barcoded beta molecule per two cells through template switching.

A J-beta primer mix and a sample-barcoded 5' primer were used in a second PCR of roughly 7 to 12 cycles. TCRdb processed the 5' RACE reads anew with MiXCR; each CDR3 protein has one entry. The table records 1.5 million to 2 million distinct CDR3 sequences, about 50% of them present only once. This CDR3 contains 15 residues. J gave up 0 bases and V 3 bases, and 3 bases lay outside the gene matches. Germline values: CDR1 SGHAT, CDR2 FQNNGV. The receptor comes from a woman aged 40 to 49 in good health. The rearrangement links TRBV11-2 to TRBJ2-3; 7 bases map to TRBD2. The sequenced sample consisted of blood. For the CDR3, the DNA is TGTGCCAGCAGCTTCAGCGGGACTAGCACAGATACGCAGTATTTT. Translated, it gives CASSFSGTSTDTQYF. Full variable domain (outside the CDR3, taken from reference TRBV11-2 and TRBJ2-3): EAGVAQSPRYKIIEKRQSVAFWCNPISGHATLYWYQQILGQGPKLLIQFQNNGVVDDSQLPKDRFSAERLKGVDSTLKIQPAKLEDSAVYLCASSFSGTSTDTQYFGPGTRLTVL.